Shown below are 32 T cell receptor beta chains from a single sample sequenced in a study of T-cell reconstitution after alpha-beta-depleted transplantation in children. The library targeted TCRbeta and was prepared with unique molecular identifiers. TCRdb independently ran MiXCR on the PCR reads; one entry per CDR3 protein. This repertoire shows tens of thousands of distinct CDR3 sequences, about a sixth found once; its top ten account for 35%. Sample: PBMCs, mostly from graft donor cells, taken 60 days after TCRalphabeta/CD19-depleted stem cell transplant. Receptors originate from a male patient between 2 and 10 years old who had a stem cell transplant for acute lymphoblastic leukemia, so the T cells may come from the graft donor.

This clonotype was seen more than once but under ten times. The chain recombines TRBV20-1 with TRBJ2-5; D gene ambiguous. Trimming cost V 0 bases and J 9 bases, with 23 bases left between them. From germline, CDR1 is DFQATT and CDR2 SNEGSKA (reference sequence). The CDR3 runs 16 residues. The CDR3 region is CSARDPTRRKKKAQYF. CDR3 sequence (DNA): TGCAGTGCTAGAGATCCAACCCGACGGAAGAAGAAGGCCCAGTACTTC.

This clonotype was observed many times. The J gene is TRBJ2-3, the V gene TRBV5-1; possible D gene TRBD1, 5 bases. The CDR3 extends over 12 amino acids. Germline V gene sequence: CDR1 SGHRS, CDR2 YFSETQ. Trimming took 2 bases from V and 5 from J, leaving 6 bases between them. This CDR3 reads CASSFQGDTQYF. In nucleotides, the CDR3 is TGCGCCAGCAGCTTTCAGGGAGATACGCAGTATTTT.

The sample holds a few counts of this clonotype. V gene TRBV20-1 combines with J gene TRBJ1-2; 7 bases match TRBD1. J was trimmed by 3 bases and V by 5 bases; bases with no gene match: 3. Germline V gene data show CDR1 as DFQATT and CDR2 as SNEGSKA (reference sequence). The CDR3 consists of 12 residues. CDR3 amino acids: CSAGDRDYGYTF. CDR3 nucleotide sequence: TGCAGTGCTGGCGACAGGGACTATGGCTACACCTTC.

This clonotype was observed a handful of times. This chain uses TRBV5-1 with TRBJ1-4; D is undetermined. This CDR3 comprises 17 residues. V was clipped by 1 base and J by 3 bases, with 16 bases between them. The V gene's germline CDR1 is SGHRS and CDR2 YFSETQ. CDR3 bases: TGCGCCAGCAGCTTGTTGGGAACGGGAGTGGCTAATGAAAAACTGTTTTTT. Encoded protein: CASSLLGTGVANEKLFF.

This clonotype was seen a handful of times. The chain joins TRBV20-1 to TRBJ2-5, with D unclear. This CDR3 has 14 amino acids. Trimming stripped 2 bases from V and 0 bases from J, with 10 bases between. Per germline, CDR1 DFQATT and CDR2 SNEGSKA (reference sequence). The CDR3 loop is CSARTGRNQETQYF. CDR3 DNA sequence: TGCAGTGCTAGAACCGGCCGGAACCAAGAGACCCAGTACTTC.

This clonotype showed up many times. CDR3 in DNA: TGCAGTGCACAACCTCTGGAAAAACTGTTTTTT. Encoded protein: CSAQPLEKLFF. The chain is built from TRBV20-1 and TRBJ1-4; D not resolved. The ends were cut back, 6 bases at V and 8 bases at J, with 10 bases in the middle. Germline CDR1 and CDR2: DFQATT and SNEGSKA (reference sequence). This CDR3 has 11 amino acids.

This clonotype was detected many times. CDR3 sequence reads: CSARDQRATNEKLFF. The CDR3 region has the DNA TGCAGTGCTAGAGATCAAAGGGCCACTAATGAAAAACTGTTTTTT. This chain links TRBV20-1 with TRBJ1-4; D unresolved. The CDR3 contains 15 residues. Germline V gives CDR1 DFQATT, CDR2 SNEGSKA (reference sequence). V lost 0 bases to trimming and J lost 2 bases, with 10 bases between them.

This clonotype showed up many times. CDR3 DNA sequence: TGTGCCACCCATAACCCCTCCGGGCGTCAGCCCCAGCATTTT. It translates to CATHNPSGRQPQHF. V and J are TRBV15 and TRBJ1-5, with unresolved D. The CDR3 loop spans 14 amino acids. Trimming pared 8 bases from V and 6 bases from J, leaving 17 bases between. Germline-derived CDR1 and CDR2 are LNHNV and YYDKDF (reference sequence). The entire variable domain, with the rest obtained from reference TRBV15 and TRBJ1-5, is as follows: DAMVIQNPRYQVTQFGKPVTLSCSQTLNHNVMYWYQQKSSQAPKLLFHYYDKDFNNEADTPDNFQSRRPNTSFCFLDIRSPGLGDTAMYLCATHNPSGRQPQHFGDGTRLSIL.

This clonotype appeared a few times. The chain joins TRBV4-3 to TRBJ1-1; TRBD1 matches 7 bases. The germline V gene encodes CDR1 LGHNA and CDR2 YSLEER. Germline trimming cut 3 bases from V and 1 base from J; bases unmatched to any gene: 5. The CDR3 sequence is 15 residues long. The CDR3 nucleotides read TGCGCCAGCAGCCACCACAGGGGCGGGAACACTGAAGCTTTCTTT. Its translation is CASSHHRGGNTEAFF.

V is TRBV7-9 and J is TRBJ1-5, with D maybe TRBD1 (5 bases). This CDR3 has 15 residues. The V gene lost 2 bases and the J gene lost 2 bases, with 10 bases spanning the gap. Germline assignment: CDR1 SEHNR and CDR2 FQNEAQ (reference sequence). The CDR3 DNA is TGTGCCAGCAGCTTATACGGACAAGGCAATCAGCCCCAGCATTTT. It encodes CASSLYGQGNQPQHF.

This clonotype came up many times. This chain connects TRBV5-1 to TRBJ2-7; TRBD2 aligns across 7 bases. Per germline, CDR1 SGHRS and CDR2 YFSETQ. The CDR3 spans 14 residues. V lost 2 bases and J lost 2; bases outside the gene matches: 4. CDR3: CASSFGRGAYEQYF. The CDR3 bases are TGCGCCAGCAGCTTTGGACGGGGGGCCTACGAGCAGTACTTC.

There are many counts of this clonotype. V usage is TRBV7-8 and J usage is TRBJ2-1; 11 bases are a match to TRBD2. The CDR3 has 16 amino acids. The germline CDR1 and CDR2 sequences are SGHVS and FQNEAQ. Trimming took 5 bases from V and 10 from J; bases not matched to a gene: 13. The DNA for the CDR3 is TGTGCCAGCAGCCTGCGGCTAGCGGGGGGAATTCAAGAGCAGTTCTTC. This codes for CASSLRLAGGIQEQFF.

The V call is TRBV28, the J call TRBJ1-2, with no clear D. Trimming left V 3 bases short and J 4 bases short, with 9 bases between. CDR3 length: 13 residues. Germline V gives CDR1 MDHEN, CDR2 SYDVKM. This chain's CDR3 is CASSFGVSYGYTF. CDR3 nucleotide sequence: TGTGCCAGCAGTTTCGGGGTTTCCTATGGCTACACCTTC.

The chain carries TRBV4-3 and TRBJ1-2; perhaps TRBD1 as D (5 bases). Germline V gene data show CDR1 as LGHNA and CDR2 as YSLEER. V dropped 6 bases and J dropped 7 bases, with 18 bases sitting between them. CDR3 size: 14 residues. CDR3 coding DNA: TGCGCCAGCAGGGAAGGGAGGGGACGAGGTGGCTACACCTTC. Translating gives CASREGRGRGGYTF.

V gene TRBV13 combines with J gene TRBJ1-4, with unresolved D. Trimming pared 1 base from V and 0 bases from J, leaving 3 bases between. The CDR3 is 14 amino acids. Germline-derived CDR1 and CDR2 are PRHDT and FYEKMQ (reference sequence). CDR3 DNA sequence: TGTGCCAGCAGCTTAGCCACAACTAATGAAAAACTGTTTTTT. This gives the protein CASSLATTNEKLFF.

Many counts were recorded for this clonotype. The CDR3 spells CASSQGQGARSPLHF. CDR3 DNA sequence: TGCGCCAGCAGTCAAGGACAGGGGGCGCGCTCACCCCTCCACTTT. The chain links TRBV5-1 to TRBJ1-6, with TRBD1 matching 11 bases. Trimming at V came to 5 bases and at J to 10 bases, leaving 8 bases not matched to a gene. Per the germline V gene, CDR1 is SGHRS and CDR2 is YFSETQ. The length of the CDR3 is 15 residues.

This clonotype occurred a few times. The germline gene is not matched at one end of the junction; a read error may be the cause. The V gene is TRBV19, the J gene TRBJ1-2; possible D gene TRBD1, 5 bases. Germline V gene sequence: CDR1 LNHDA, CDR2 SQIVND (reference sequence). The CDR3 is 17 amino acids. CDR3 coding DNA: TGTGCCAGTAGCATAGAAACAAGAGGGGACCTGAGGTTTCCCTACACCTTC. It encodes CASSIETRGDLRFPYTF.

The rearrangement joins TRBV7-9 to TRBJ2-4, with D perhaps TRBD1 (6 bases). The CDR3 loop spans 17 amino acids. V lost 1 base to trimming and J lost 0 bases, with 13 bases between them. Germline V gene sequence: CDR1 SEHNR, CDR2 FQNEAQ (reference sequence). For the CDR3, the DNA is TGTGCCAGCAGCTTAGGGGGGCTGGGGCGAGCCAAAAACATTCAGTACTTC. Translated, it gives CASSLGGLGRAKNIQYF.

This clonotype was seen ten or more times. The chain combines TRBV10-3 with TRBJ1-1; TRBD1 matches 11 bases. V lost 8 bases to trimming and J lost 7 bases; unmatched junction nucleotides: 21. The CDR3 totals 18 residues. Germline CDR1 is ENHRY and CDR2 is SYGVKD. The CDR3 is CAIGRTGGAPAQTYEAFF. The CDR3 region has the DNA TGTGCCATCGGTAGGACAGGGGGCGCCCCAGCACAAACATATGAAGCTTTCTTT.

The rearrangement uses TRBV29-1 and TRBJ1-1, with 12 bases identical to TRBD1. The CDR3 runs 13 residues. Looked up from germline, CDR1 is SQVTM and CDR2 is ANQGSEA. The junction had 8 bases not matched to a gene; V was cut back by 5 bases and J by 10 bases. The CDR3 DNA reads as TGCAGCGTTTGGGGACAGGGGGCCCATGGAGCTTTCTTT. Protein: CSVWGQGAHGAFF.

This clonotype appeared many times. CDR3 nucleotide sequence: TGCGCCAGCAGCTACGGGACAGGGGGTCGAGAACCCCTCCACTTT. As protein: CASSYGTGGREPLHF. The chain has TRBV4-3 and TRBJ1-6; TRBD1 agrees at 11 bases. The CDR3 totals 15 residues. From germline, CDR1 is LGHNA and CDR2 YSLEER. V lost 5 bases, J lost 12 bases, and 9 bases stayed unmatched.

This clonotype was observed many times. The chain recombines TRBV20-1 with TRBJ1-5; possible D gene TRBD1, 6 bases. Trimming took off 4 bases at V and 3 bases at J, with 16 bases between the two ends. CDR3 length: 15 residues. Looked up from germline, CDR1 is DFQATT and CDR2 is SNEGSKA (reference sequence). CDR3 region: CSATRPGQLNQPQHF. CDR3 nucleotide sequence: TGCAGTGCTACTAGACCAGGACAGCTCAATCAGCCCCAGCATTTT.

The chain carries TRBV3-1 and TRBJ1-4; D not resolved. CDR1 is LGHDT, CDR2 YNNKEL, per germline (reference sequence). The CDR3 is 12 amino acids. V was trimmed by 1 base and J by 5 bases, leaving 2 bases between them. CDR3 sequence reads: CASSQANEKLFF. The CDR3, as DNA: TGTGCCAGCAGCCAAGCAAATGAAAAACTGTTTTTT.

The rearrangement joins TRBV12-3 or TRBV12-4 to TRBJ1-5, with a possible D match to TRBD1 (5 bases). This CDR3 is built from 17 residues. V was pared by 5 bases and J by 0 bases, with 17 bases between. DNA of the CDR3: TGTGCCAGCAGTGCCCAGGGATGGAGATATAGCAATCAGCCCCAGCATTTT. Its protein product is CASSAQGWRYSNQPQHF.

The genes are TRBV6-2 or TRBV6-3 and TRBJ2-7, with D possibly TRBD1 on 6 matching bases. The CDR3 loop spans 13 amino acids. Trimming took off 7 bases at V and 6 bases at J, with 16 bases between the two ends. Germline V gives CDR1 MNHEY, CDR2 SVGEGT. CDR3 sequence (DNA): TGTGCCAGCACCGAACAGGGATATGGCGAGCAGTACTTC. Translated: CASTEQGYGEQYF.

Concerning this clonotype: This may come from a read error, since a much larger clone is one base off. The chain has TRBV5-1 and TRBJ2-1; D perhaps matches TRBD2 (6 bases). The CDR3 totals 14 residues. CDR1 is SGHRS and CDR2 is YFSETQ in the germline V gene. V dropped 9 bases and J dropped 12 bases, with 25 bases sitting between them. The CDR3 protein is CAIRSSAGSGGQFF. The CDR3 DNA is TGCGCCATCAGATCTAGCGCGGGCAGCGGCGGGCAGTTCTTC.

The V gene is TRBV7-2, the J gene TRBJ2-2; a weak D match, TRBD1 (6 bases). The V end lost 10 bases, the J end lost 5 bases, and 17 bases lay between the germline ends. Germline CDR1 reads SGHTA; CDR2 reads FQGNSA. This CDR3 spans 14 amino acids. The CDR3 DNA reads TGTGCCATGGGCCCCCGGACAGAGACCGGGGAGCTGTTTTTT. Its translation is CAMGPRTETGELFF.

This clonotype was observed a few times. The CDR3 is CASSKSATSGREGGTDTQYF. The CDR3 coding sequence is TGTGCCAGCAGCAAATCGGCGACTAGCGGGAGAGAAGGGGGCACAGATACGCAGTATTTT. The gene calls are TRBV21-1 and TRBJ2-3; whether TRBD2, the table's D call, matches the DNA was not checked. TRBV21-1 is deemed a pseudogene. The CDR3 has 20 amino acids.

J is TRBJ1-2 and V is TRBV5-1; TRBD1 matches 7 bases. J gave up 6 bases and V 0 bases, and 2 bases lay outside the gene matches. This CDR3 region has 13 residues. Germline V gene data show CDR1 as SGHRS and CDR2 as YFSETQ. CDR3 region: CASSLAGGDGYTF. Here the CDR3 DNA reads TGCGCCAGCAGCTTGGCAGGGGGTGATGGCTACACCTTC.

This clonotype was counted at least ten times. The CDR3: CSARDLRTSDSYEQYF. The DNA of the CDR3 is TGCAGTGCTAGAGATTTGAGGACAAGCGACTCCTACGAGCAGTACTTC. This chain joins TRBV20-1 and TRBJ2-7; tentatively, D is TRBD1 (5 bases). The V end was cut by 0 bases, the J end by 0 bases, with 15 bases between. The CDR3 runs to 16 residues. The germline CDR1 and CDR2 sequences are DFQATT and SNEGSKA (reference sequence).

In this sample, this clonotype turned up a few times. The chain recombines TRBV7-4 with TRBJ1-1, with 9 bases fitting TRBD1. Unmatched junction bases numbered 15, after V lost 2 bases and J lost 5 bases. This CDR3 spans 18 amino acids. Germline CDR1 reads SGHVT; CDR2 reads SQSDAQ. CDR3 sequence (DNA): TGTGCCAGCAGCTTATCCCCCTACCCGACAGGGGGTAGTACTGAAGCTTTCTTT. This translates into CASSLSPYPTGGSTEAFF.

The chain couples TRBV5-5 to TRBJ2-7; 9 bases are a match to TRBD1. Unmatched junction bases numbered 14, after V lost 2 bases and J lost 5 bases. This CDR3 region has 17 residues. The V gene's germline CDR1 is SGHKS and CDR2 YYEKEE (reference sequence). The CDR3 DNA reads TGTGCCAGCAGCTTTGGTATCCCGGGACAGGGATGGCACGAGCAGTACTTC. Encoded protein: CASSFGIPGQGWHEQYF.